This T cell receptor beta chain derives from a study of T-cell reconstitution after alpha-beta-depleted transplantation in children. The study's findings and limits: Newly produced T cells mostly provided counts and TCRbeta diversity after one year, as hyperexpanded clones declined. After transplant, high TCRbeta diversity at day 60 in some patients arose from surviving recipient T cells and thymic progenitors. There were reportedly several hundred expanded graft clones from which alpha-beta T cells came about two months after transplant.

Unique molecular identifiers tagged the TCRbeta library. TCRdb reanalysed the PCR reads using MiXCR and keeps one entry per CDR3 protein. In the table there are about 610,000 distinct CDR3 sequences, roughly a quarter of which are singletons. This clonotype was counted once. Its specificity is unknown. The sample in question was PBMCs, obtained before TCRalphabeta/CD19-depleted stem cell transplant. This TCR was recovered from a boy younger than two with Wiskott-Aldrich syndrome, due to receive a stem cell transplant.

The chain's CDR3 is CASSLGAGATYEQYF. CDR3 DNA sequence: TGTGCCAGCAGCTTAGGGGCAGGGGCGACCTACGAGCAGTACTTC. The chain combines TRBV7-7 with TRBJ2-7; tentatively, D is TRBD1 (6 bases). V was clipped by 1 base and J by 2 bases, with 12 bases between them. Germline CDR1 SSHAT, CDR2 FNYEAQ (reference sequence). CDR3 length equals 15 residues.